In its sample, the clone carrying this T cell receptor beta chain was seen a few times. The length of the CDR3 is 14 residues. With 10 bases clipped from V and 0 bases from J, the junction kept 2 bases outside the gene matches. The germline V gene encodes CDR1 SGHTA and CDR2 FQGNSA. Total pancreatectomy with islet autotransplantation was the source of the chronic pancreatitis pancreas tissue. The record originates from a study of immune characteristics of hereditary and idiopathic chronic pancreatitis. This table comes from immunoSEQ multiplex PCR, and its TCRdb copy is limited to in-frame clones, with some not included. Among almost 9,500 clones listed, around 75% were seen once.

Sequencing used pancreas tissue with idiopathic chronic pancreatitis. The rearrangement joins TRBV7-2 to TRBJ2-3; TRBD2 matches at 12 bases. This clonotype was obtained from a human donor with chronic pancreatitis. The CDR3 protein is CATGTSGSTDTQYF. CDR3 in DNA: TGTGCCACCGGGACTAGCGGGAGCACAGATACGCAGTATTTT.